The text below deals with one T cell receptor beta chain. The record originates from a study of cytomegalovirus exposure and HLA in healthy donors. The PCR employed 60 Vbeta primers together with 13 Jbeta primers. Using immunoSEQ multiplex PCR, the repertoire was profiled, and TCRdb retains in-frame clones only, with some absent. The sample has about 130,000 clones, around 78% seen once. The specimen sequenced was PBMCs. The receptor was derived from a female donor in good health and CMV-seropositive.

CDR3 in amino acids: CSVEGGQGDYGYTF. The CDR3 DNA reads as TGCAGCGTTGAGGGGGGACAGGGCGACTATGGCTACACCTTC. The rearrangement uses TRBV29-1 and TRBJ1-2; 9 bases align to TRBD1. The CDR3 is made up of 14 amino acids. Germline CDR1 and CDR2: SQVTM and ANQGSEA. Trimming cost V 3 bases and J 3 bases; bases outside gene matches: 5.